Listed below are T cell receptor beta chains from one sample, sequenced in a study of PD-1 blockade in classical Hodgkin lymphoma. Libraries were prepared by immunoSEQ multiplex PCR; TCRdb keeps only in-frame clonotypes and omits some of them. The table has 5,500 to 8,500 clones, 70% to 85% seen once. The sample in question was peripheral blood mononuclear cells (PBMCs), obtained before the fourth cycle of nivolumab. Receptors were obtained from a human donor with classical Hodgkin lymphoma. The CDR3 runs from the conserved cysteine through the conserved F or W. A D gene is named only where the DNA matches it firmly. For some rows the clone size is stated as once, few or many, or as a class when expanded; others skip it.

size,V,D,J,DNA,CDR3
few,TRBV18,NA,TRBJ1-6,TGTGCCAGCTCACTAAAGACGGAATATAATTCACCCCTCCACTTT,CASSLKTEYNSPLHF
NA,TRBV28,NA,TRBJ1-2,TGTGCCAGCAGTTTATTGCAGGGCCTTTTTGGCTATGGCTACACCTTC,CASSLLQGLFGYGYTF
hyperexpanded,TRBV14,NA,TRBJ1-2,TGTGCCAGCAGCCAAGAACAGGGATTACAGAACTATGGCTACACCTTC,CASSQEQGLQNYGYTF
NA,TRBV5-4,TRBD1,TRBJ2-7,TGTGCCAGCAGCTTGGTGGGACAGAATAACTACGAGCAGTACTTC,CASSLVGQNNYEQYF
NA,TRBV28,NA,TRBJ2-7,TGTGCCAGCAGTTTCAACAGGTATAGCTCCTACGAGCAGTACTTC,CASSFNRYSSYEQYF
NA,TRBV4-1,NA,TRBJ2-1,TGCGCCAGCAGCCTATCGGGCCTTTCCCTTAATGAGCAGTTCTTC,CASSLSGLSLNEQFF
few,TRBV4-3,NA,TRBJ2-7,TGCGCCAGCAGCCAAGATGTAGCCGGGACCTCCTACGAGCAGTACTTC,CASSQDVAGTSYEQYF
few,TRBV6-8,NA,TRBJ2-3,TGTGCCAGCGGGGCGGGGGCAGGCACAGATACGCAGTATTTT,CASGAGAGTDTQYF
NA,TRBV6-5,NA,TRBJ1-5,TGTGCCAGCAGTTACTCGGGCGGCGCCAGTCAGCCCCAGCATTTT,CASSYSGGASQPQHF
few,TRBV5-1,NA,TRBJ1-1,TGCGCCAGCAGCTACGACAGTCTGAACACTGAAGCTTTCTTT,CASSYDSLNTEAFF
NA,TRBV18,NA,TRBJ1-1,TGTGCCAGCTCACCAGGGGAGAACACTGAAGCTTTCTTT,CASSPGENTEAFF
few,TRBV5-6,NA,TRBJ1-1,TGTGCCAGCAGCTTCCGGGACTGGGGCACTGAAGCTTTCTTT,CASSFRDWGTEAFF
NA,TRBV9,NA,TRBJ1-2,TGTGCCAGCAGCGTAGGCTCCTCAGGGGCTGGCTACACCTTC,CASSVGSSGAGYTF
NA,TRBV5-4,NA,TRBJ2-1,TGTGCCAGCAGCTTGGATTCAGCCTACAATGAGCAGTTCTTC,CASSLDSAYNEQFF
NA,TRBV9,NA,TRBJ1-5,TGTGCCAGCAGCGTAGGAACAGGGTTTTGTTCACCCCAGCATTTT,CASSVGTGFCSPQHF
NA,TRBV9,NA,TRBJ2-6,TGTGCCAGCGTGTCAGTGTACAAACAAAGTCGGGCCAACGTCCTGACTTTC,CASVSVYKQSRANVLTF
NA,TRBV2,NA,TRBJ2-1,TGTGCCAGCAGTGGCAGAGGGATCTCCTACAATGAGCAGTTCTTC,CASSGRGISYNEQFF
NA,TRBV18,NA,TRBJ1-6,TGTGCCAGCTCACCACCTTCGGTAGCACCCCTCCACTTT,CASSPPSVAPLHF
once,TRBV2,NA,TRBJ2-2,TGTGCCAGCAGTGGGGGGGTTACCGGGGAGCTGTTTTTT,CASSGGVTGELFF
NA,TRBV7-3,TRBD2,TRBJ2-3,TGTGCCAGCAGCTTTTCTAGCGGGGGGGCAGATACGCAGTATTTT,CASSFSSGGADTQYF
NA,TRBV28,NA,TRBJ1-3,TGTGCCAGCAGTTTGTCGGGGAGCTCTGGAAACACCATATATTTT,CASSLSGSSGNTIYF
NA,TRBV7-3,NA,TRBJ2-3,TGTGCCAGCAGCTCTCGGGGCACAGATACGCAGTATTTT,CASSSRGTDTQYF
once,TRBV11-2,NA,TRBJ2-1,TGTGCCAGCAGCTTAGATCGTTTGAGACAGCTCAACAATGAGCAGTTCTTC,CASSLDRLRQLNNEQFF
NA,TRBV5-5,TRBD1,TRBJ1-1,TGTGCCAGCAGCTTTGGACAGGGGAACACTGAAGCTTTCTTT,CASSFGQGNTEAFF
NA,TRBV30,NA,TRBJ1-3,TGTGCCTGGACCCCGGTAGGAAACTCTGGAAACACCATATATTTT,CAWTPVGNSGNTIYF
NA,TRBV29-1,NA,TRBJ2-1,TGCAGCGTTACGGGCAATGAGCAGTTCTTC,CSVTGNEQFF
NA,TRBV7-9,TRBD1,TRBJ1-3,TGTGCCAGCAGCACGGGGACAGCCTCTGGAAACACCATATATTTT,CASSTGTASGNTIYF
NA,TRBV7-6,NA,TRBJ1-4,TGTGCCAGCAGCTTAGGCGGGGGCGCGAATGAAAAACTGTTTTTT,CASSLGGGANEKLFF
NA,TRBV9,TRBD1,TRBJ2-2,TGTGCCAGCAGCGAGGGACAGGGGGCCGGGGAGCTGTTTTTT,CASSEGQGAGELFF
NA,TRBV28,TRBD1,TRBJ1-2,TGTGCCAGCAGTTCGACAGGGAACTATGGCTACACCTTC,CASSSTGNYGYTF
few,TRBV5-1,NA,TRBJ1-5,TGCGCCAGCAGCGCCGGGACAAGCGCCAATCAGCCCCAGCATTTT,CASSAGTSANQPQHF